This TCR beta chain was profiled in a study of beta chain features in type 1 diabetes. Study summary: Patients did not differ from healthy donors in age, gender or cell yield. Examination covered approximately 100 million sorted cells spanning all samples. Study observations and caveats: Individuals with type 1 diabetes displayed fewer insertions and more deletions at VDJ junctions. In all four CD4+ subsets, TCRB CDR3 length was significantly, moderately reduced in type 1 diabetes. Since sequencing was performed on cDNA, cells with high TCR expression could be over-represented.

Germline CDR1 reads ENHRY; CDR2 reads SYGVKD. The CDR3 runs 16 residues. Trimming removed 4 bases from V and 3 bases from J; junction bases left unmatched: 8. Worth noting for this clone: The antigen remains undetermined.

Since all of the isolated RNA was reverse transcribed, expressed TCRB transcripts were what got sequenced. Libraries were prepared by immunoSEQ multiplex PCR; TCRdb keeps only in-frame clonotypes and omits some of them. The sample contains 230,000 or so clones, under 20% of which appear only once. The chain carries TRBV10-3 and TRBJ2-7; TRBD2 aligns across 11 bases. The specimen was naive CD4+ T cells from blood. The sequence was obtained from a man aged 25-40 years with type 1 diabetes. DNA for the CDR3: TGTGCCATCAGTGCCCTGGGGACTAGCGGATACTACGAGCAGTACTTC. Its protein product is CAISALGTSGYYEQYF.